This TCR beta chain was observed in a study of T cells in Graves' hyperthyroidism and ophthalmopathy. General study points: Ophthalmopathy was predicted by the model a median of approximately 6 months ahead of onset. In blood, most of the thyroid clonotypes expanded above 0.001 were also present.

Reasons for excluding patients were uncontrolled infection, other autoimmune disease, pregnancy or lactation. For the diagnoses, clinical symptoms, serum thyroxine and TRAb, thyroid ultrasound and orbital computed tomography were used. As to this clonotype: Its antigen remains unknown.

TCR beta CDR3 region amplification was performed from RNA transcripts. First-round RT-PCR with HTBI primers amplified the TCR CDR3 region. TCRdb analysed the multiplex PCR reads with MiXCR anew, one entry per CDR3 protein. The table records approximately 640,000 distinct CDR3 sequences, about 45% of them present only once. The CDR3 length is 15 residues. V was trimmed by 4 bases and J by 6 bases, leaving 15 bases between them. CDR1 and CDR2 from the germline V gene are MGHDK and SYGVNS. Sequencing used peripheral blood or thyroid tissue (not recorded which). The receptor was isolated from an adult man with Graves' disease, either hyperthyroidism or ophthalmopathy (not recorded which). J is TRBJ1-4 and V is TRBV25-1, with a tentative D call TRBD1 (6 bases). The CDR3 coding sequence is TGTGCCAGCAGTGCTAGAGGGGGAATGGATGAAAAACTGTTTTTT. Its translation: CASSARGGMDEKLFF.